This T cell receptor beta chain was retrieved from a study of blood T cell repertoires in COVID-19. Study in general: Researchers got acute and convalescent COVID-19 samples from the United States, Italy and Spain. Nucleic acid was either cDNA or gDNA, and it came from T cells, B-cell-depleted T cells, or PBMCs.

In the source study's methods: Reference gene primer amplification gave nucleated cell count estimates. Profiling relied on immunoSEQ multiplex PCR, and the TCRdb table lists in-frame clones only, not all of them. The DNA gave D and trimming, while V, J and clone size come from that table. The sample includes fewer than 150,000 clones, around 87% of them seen just once. CDR3 length: 17 amino acids. CDR1 and CDR2 (germline): SNHLY, FYNNEI. Trimming at V came to 6 bases and at J to 4 bases, leaving 11 bases not matched to a gene. The chain couples TRBV2 to TRBJ2-6, with 8 bases lining up with TRBD1. The sample comprised peripheral blood. The TCR originated in a woman aged 55-70 years with acute or convalescent COVID-19. CDR3 residues: CASRVGQVTRGANVLTF. CDR3 nucleotide sequence: TGTGCCAGCAGGGTGGGACAGGTGACCAGGGGGGCCAACGTCCTGACTTTC.